This T cell receptor (beta chain) was sequenced in a study of CD8 T cells in Susac syndrome. It was with random hexamers that about 0.45 to 1 ug RNA was reverse transcribed. TCRdb re-called the immunoSEQ multiplex PCR reads through MiXCR, storing one row per CDR3 protein. The table includes approximately 87,000 distinct CDR3 sequences, 96% detected once. Looked up from germline, CDR1 is SEHNR and CDR2 is FQNEAQ (reference sequence). The CDR3 has 14 amino acids. Trimming stripped 5 bases from V and 9 bases from J, with 16 bases between. The genes are TRBV7-9 and TRBJ1-4, with a tentative D call TRBD1 (6 bases). This sequence was found in a human donor with Susac syndrome. Sequences were obtained from CD8+ T cells from PBMCs. The CDR3: CASSQPGQFKKLFF. The CDR3, as DNA: TGTGCCAGCAGCCAACCCGGACAGTTTAAAAAACTGTTTTTT.